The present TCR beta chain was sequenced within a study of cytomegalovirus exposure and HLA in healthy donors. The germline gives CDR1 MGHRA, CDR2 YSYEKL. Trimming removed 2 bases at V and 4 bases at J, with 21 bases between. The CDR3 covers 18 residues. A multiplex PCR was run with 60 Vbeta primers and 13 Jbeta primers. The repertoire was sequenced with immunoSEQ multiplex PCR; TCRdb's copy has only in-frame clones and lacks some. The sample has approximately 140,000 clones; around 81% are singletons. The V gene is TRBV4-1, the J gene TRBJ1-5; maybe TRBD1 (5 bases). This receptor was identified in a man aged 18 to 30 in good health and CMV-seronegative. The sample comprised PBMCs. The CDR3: CASSQIGFGGRGNQPQHF. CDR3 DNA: TGCGCCAGCAGCCAAATAGGATTCGGGGGACGAGGGAATCAGCCCCAGCATTTT.